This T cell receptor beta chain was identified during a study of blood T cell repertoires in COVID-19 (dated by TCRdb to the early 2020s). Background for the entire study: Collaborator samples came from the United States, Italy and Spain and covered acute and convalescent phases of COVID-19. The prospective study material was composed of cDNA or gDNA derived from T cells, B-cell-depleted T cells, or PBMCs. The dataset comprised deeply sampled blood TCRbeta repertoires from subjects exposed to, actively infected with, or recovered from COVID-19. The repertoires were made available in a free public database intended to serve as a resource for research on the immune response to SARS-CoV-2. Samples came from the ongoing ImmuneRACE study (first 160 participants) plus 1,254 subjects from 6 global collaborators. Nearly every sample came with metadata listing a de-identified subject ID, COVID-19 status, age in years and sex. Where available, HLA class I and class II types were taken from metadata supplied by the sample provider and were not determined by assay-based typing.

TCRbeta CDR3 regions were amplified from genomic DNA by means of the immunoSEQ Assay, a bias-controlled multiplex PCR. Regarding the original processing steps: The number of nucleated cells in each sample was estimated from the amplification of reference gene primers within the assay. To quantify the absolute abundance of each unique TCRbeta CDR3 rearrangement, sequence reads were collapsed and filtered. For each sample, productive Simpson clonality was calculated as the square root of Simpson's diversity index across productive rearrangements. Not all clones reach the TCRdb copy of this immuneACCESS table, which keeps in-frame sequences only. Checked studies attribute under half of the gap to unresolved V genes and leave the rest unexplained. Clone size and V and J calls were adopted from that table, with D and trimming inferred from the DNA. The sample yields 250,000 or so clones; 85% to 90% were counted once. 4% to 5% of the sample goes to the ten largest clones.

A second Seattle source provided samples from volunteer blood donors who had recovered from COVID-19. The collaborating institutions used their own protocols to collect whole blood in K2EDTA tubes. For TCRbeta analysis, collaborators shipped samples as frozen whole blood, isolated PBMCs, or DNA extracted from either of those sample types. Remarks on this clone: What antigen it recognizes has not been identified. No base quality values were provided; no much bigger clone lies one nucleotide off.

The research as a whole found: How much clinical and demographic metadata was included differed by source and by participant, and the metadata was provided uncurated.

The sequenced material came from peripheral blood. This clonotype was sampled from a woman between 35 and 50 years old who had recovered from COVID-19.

The DNA reads TGTGCCAGCAGGGGACAGGGGACGAATTCACCCCTCCACTTT. Its translation is CASRGQGTNSPLHF. This chain is built from TRBV6-5 and TRBJ1-6; 10 central bases correspond to TRBD1. V is trimmed back by 6 bases and J by 7 bases, and the junction contains 3 bases that no gene match accounts for. Taken from cysteine to phenylalanine, the CDR3 has 14 residues. Only the CDR3 DNA stays, 42 bases, in frame from base 1. CDR1 is given as MNHEY and CDR2 as SVGAGI, both from the germline V gene.